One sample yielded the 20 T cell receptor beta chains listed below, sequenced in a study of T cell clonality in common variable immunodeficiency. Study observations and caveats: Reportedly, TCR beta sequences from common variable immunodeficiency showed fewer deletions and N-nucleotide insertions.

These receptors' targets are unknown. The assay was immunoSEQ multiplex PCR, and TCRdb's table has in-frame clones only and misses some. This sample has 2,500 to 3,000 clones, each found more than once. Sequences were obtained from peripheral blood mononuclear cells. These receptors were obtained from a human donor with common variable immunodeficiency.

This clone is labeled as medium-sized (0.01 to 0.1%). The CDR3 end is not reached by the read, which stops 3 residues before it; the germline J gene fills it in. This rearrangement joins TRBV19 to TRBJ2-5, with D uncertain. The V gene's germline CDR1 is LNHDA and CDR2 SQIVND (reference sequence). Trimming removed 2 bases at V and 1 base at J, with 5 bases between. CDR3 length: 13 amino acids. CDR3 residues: CASSIQAQETQYF. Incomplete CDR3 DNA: TGTGCCAGTAGTATACAGGCCCAAGAGACC. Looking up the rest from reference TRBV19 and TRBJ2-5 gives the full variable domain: DGGITQSPKYLFRKEGQNVTLSCEQNLNHDAMYWYRQDPGQGLRLIYYSQIVNDFQKGDIAEGYSVSREKKESFPLTVTSAQKNPTAFYLCASSIQAQETQYFGPGTRLLVL.

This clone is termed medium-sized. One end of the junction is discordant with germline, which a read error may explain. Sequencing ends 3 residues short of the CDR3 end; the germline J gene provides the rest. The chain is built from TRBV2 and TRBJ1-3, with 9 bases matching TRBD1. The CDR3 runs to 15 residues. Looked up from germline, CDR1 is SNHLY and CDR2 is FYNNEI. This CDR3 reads CASRGQGSIGNTIYF. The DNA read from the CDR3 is TGTGCGAGCAGAGGACAGGGGTCGATTGGAAACACC. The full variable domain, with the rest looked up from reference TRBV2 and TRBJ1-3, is EPEVTQTPSHQVTQMGQEVILRCVPISNHLYFYWYRQILGQKVEFLVSFYNNEISEKSEIFDDQFSVERPDGSNFTLKIRSTKLEDSAMYFCASRGQGSIGNTIYFGEGSWLTVV.

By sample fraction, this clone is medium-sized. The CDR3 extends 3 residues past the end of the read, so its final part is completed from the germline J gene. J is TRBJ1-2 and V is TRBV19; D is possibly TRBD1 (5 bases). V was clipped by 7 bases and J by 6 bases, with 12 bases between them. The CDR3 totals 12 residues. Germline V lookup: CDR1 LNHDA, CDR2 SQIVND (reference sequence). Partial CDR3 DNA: TGTGCCAGTAATCAGGGATCAGATGGC. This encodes CASNQGSDG. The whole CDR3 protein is CASNQGSDGYTF.

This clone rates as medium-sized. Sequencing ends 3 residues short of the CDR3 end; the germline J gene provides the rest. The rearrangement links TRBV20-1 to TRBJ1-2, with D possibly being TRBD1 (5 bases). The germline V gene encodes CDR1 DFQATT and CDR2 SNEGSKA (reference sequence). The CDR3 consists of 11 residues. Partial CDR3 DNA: TGCAGTGCCTTTGACAGTCCCGGC. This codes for CSAFDSPG. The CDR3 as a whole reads CSAFDSPGYTF.

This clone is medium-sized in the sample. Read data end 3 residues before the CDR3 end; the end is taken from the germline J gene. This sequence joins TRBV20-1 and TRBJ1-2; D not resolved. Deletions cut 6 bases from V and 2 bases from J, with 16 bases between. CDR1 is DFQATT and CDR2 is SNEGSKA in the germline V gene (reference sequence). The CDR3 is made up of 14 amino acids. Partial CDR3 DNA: TGCAGTGCCAAGACCACCGCGGGAAACTATGGC. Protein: CSAKTTAGNYG. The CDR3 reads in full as CSAKTTAGNYGYTF.

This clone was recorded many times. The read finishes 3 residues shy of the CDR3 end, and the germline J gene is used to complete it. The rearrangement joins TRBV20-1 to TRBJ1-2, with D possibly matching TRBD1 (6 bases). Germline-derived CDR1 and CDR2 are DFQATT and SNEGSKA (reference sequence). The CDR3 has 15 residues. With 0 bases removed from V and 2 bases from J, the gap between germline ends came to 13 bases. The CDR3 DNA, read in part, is TGCAGTGCTAGAGATTGGCAGGGGACCAACTATGGC. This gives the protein CSARDWQGTNYG. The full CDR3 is CSARDWQGTNYGYTF.

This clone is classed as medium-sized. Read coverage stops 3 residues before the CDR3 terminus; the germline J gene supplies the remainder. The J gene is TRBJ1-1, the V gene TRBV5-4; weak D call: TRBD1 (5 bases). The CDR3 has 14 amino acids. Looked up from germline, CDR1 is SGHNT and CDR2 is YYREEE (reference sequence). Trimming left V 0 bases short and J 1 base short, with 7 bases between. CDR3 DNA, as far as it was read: TGTGCCAGCAGCTTGGGACAGAAGAACACTGAA. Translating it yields CASSLGQKNTE. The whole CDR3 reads CASSLGQKNTEAFF. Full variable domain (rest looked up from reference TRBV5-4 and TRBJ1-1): ETGVTQSPTHLIKTRGQQVTLRCSSQSGHNTVSWYQQALGQGPQFIFQYYREEENGRGNFPPRFSGLQFPNYSSELNVNALELDDSALYLCASSLGQKNTEAFFGQGTRLTVV.

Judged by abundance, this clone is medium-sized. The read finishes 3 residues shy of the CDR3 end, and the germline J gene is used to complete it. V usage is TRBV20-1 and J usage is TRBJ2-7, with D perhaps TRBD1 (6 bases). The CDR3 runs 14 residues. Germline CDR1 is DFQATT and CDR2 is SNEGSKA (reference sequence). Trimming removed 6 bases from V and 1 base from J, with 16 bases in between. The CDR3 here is CSATSPGVSYEQYF. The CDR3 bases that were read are TGCAGTGCAACTTCCCCAGGGGTTTCCTACGAG.

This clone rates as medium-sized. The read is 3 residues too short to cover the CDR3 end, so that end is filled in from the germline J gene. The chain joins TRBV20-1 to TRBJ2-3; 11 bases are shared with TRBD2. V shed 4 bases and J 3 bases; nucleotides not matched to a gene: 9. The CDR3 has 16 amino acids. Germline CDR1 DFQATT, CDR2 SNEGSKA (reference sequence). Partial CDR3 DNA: TGCAGTGCTATTGACACACTAGCGGGGGTTACAGATACG. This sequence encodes CSAIDTLAGVTDT. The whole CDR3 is CSAIDTLAGVTDTQYF.

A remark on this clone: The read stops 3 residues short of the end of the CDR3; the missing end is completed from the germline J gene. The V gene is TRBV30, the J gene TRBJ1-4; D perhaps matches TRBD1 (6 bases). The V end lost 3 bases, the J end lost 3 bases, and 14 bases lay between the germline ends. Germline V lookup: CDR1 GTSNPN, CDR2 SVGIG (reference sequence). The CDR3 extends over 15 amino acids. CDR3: CAWSETGGSNEKLFF. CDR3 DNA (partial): TGTGCCTGGAGCGAGACAGGAGGATCTAATGAAAAA. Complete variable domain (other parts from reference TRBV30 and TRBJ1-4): SQTIHQWPATLVQPVGSPLSLECTVEGTSNPNLYWYRQAAGRGLQLLFYSVGIGQISSEVPQNLSASRPQDRQFILSSKKLLLSDSGFYLCAWSETGGSNEKLFFGSGTQLSVL.

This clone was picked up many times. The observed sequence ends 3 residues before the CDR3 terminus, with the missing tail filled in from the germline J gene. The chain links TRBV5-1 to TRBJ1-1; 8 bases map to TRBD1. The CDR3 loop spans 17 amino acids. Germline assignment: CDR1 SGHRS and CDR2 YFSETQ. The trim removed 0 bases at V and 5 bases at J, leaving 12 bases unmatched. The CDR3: CASSLAVTVTGGTEAFF. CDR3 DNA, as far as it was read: TGCGCCAGCAGCTTGGCGGTAACGGTAACAGGGGGGACTGAA.

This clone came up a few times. The CDR3 loop reads CASSPIETGGNTIYF. The sequenced CDR3 bases are TGTGCCAGCAGCCCTATTGAAACAGGGGGAAACACC. This sequence joins TRBV7-6 and TRBJ1-3; weak D call: TRBD1 (6 bases). The read terminates 3 residues ahead of where the CDR3 ends, so the germline J gene completes it. The germline V gene has CDR1 SGHVS and CDR2 FNYEAQ. The CDR3 contains 15 residues. Trimming stripped 5 bases from V and 4 bases from J, with 15 bases between.

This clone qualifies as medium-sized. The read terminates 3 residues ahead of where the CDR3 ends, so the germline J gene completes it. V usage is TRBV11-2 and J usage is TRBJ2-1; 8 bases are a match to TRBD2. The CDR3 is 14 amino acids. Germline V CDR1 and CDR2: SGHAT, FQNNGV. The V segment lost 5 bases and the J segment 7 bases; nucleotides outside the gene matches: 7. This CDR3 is CASSLWTSFNEQFF. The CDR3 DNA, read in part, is TGTGCCAGCAGCCTCTGGACTAGCTTTAATGAG. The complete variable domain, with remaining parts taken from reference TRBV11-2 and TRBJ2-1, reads EAGVAQSPRYKIIEKRQSVAFWCNPISGHATLYWYQQILGQGPKLLIQFQNNGVVDDSQLPKDRFSAERLKGVDSTLKIQPAKLEDSAVYLCASSLWTSFNEQFFGPGTRLTVL.

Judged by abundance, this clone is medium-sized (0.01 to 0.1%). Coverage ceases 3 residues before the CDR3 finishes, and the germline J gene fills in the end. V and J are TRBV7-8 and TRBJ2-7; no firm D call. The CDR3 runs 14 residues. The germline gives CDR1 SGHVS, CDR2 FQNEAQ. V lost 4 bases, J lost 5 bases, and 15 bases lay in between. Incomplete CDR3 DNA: TGTGCCAGCAGCTCTAGATCTTTTTCCCACGAG. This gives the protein CASSSRSFSHE. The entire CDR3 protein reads CASSSRSFSHEQYF.

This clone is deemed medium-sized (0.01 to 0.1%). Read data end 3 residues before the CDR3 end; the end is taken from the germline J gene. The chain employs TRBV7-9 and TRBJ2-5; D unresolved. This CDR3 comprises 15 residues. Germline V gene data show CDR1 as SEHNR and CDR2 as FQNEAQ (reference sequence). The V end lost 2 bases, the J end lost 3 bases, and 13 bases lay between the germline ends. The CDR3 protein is CASSLRLGLKETQYF. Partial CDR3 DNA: TGTGCCAGCAGCTTACGTTTAGGGCTAAAAGAGACC.

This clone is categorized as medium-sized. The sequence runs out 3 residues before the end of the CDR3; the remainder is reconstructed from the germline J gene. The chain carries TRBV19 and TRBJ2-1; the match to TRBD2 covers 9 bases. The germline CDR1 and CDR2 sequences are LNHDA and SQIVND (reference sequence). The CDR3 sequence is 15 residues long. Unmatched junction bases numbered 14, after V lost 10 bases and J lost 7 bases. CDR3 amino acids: CATSPASGIVNEQFF. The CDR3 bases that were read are TGTGCCACCTCCCCCGCTAGCGGGATCGTTAATGAG.

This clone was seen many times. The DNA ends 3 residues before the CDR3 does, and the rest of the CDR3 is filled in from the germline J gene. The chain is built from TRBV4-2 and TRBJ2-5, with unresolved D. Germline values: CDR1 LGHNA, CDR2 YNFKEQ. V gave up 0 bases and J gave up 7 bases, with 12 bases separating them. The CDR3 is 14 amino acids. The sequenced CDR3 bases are TGTGCCAGCAGCCAAGATCCTAGTGAAGTGACC. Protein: CASSQDPSEVT. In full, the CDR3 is CASSQDPSEVTQYF.

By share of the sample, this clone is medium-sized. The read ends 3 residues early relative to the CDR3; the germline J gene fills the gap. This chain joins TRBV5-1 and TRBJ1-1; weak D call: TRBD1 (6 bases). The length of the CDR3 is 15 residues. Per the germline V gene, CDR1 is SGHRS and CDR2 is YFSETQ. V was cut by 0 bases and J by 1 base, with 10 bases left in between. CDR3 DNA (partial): TGCGCCAGCAGCTTGGGGGTCAGGGGGAACACTGAA. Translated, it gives CASSLGVRGNTE. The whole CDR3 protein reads CASSLGVRGNTEAFF.

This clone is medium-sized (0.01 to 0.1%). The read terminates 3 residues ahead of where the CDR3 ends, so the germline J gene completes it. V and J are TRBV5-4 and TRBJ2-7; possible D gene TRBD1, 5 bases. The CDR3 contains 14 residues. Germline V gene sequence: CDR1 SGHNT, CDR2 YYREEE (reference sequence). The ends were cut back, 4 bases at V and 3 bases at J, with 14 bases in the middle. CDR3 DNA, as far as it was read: TGTGCCAGCAGCCTGGACCCCAGGGACTACGAG. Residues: CASSLDPRDYE. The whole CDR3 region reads CASSLDPRDYEQYF.

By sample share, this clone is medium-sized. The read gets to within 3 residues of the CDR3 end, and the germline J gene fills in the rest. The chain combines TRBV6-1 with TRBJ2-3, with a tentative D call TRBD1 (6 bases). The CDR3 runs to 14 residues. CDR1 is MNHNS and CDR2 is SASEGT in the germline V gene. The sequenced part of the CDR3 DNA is TGTGCCAGCAGTGAAAGAGGGGGAATTGCGACG. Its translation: CASSERGGIAT. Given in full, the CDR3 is CASSERGGIATQYF.